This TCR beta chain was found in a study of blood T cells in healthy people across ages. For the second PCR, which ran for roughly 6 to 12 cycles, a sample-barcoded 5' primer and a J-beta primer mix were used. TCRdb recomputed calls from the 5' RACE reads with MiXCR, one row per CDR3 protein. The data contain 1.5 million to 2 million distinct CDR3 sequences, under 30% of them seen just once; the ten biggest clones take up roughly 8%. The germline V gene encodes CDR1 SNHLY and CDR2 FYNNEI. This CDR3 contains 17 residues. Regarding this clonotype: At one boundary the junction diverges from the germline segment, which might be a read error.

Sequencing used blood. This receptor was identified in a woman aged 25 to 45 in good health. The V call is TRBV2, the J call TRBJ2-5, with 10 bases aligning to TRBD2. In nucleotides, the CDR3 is TGTGCCAGCATTGAAGGCCGTCTAGCGGGAGTTCGGGAGACCCAGTACTTC. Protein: CASIEGRLAGVRETQYF.